What follows are 31 T cell receptor beta chains derived from one specimen sequenced in a study of T cells after yellow fever vaccination. TCRdb itself ran the 5' RACE reads through MiXCR, one entry per CDR3 protein. Of hundreds of thousands of distinct CDR3 sequences listed, about 14% are singletons. The sequences come from PBMCs, collected on the day of the yellow fever booster vaccination. The receptors were sampled from a man aged 25-40 years who received the YFV17D yellow fever vaccine.

The J gene is TRBJ2-7, the V gene TRBV5-1, with 7 bases identical to TRBD1. Germline V CDR1 and CDR2: SGHRS, YFSETQ. The CDR3 covers 14 residues. After removal of 3 bases from V and 6 bases from J, the junction contained 9 bases not matched to a gene. The CDR3 sequence is CASSSTGTDGEQYF. In DNA, the CDR3 is TGCGCCAGCAGCTCGACCGGGACAGATGGCGAGCAGTACTTC. The full variable domain, with the rest looked up from reference TRBV5-1 and TRBJ2-7, is KAGVTQTPRYLIKTRGQQVTLSCSPISGHRSVSWYQQTPGQGLQFLFEYFSETQRNKGNFPGRFSGRQFSNSRSEMNVSTLELGDSALYLCASSSTGTDGEQYFGPGTRLTVT.

This clonotype was picked up a small number of times. The junction differs from germline at one of its ends, possibly a read error. The rearrangement links TRBV7-7 to TRBJ2-5; a weak D match, TRBD2 (6 bases). This CDR3 contains 14 residues. Germline values: CDR1 SSHAT, CDR2 FNYEAQ (reference sequence). CDR3 coding DNA: TGTGCTAGCAGCCCATCGGGGGTAGGAGAGACCCAGTACTTC. Encoded protein: CASSPSGVGETQYF.

The chain combines TRBV7-2 with TRBJ2-7; D remains unclear. CDR3 length equals 14 residues. Trimming removed 4 bases from V and 2 bases from J, with 12 bases in between. CDR1 is SGHTA, CDR2 FQGNSA, per germline. The CDR3 DNA follows: TGTGCCAGCAGCTCCCCCCCTCCGGCCTACGAGCAGTACTTC. Its translation is CASSSPPPAYEQYF.

This clonotype was detected a few times. This chain joins TRBV3-1 and TRBJ2-3; no clear D. CDR3 length equals 14 residues. The V and J ends lost 3 bases and 4 bases respectively, with 11 bases between them. Germline CDR1 reads LGHDT; CDR2 reads YNNKEL (reference sequence). CDR3: CASSHPPSADTQYF. As DNA, the CDR3 is TGTGCCAGCAGCCATCCCCCTTCTGCAGATACGCAGTATTTT.

The chain recombines TRBV2 with TRBJ1-2; 10 bases line up with TRBD1. The germline CDR1 and CDR2 sequences are SNHLY and FYNNEI. This CDR3 comprises 12 residues. Trimming removed 6 bases from V and 7 bases from J; junction bases left unmatched: 2. CDR3 sequence reads: CASSGQGVGYTF. CDR3 DNA sequence: TGTGCCAGCAGCGGACAGGGGGTTGGCTACACCTTC.

The chain has TRBV7-9 and TRBJ2-1; 10 bases align to TRBD2. This CDR3 is built from 17 residues. The V segment lost 6 bases and the J segment 0 bases; nucleotides outside the gene matches: 8. Germline assignment: CDR1 SEHNR and CDR2 FQNEAQ (reference sequence). CDR3 region: CASSQRTSGSSYNEQFF. The CDR3, as DNA: TGTGCCAGCAGTCAGAGGACTAGCGGAAGCTCCTACAATGAGCAGTTCTTC.

Ten or more counts support this clonotype. The gene calls are TRBV27 and TRBJ2-1; 10 bases agree with TRBD2. V lost 6 bases and J lost 8; bases outside the gene matches: 4. The CDR3 is 13 residues long. The germline V gene encodes CDR1 MNHEY and CDR2 SMNVEV (reference sequence). Here the CDR3 DNA reads TGTGCCAGCAGACTAGCGGGGCAATATGAGCAGTTCTTC. This translates into CASRLAGQYEQFF.

CDR3 sequence reads: CASSDGALKGTQYF. The CDR3 DNA follows: TGCGCCAGCAGCGACGGGGCCCTGAAAGGGACCCAGTACTTC. The J gene is TRBJ2-5, the V gene TRBV5-1, with D perhaps assigned TRBD1 or TRBD2 (5 bases each). Per the germline V gene, CDR1 is SGHRS and CDR2 is YFSETQ. Trimming cost V 4 bases and J 7 bases, with 17 bases left between them. The length of the CDR3 is 14 residues.

This clonotype showed up just a few times. The chain is built from TRBV7-2 and TRBJ2-1; TRBD2 agrees at 9 bases. This CDR3 has 17 amino acids. Germline assignment: CDR1 SGHTA and CDR2 FQGNSA. The V and J ends lost 2 bases and 8 bases, in that order; junction bases with no gene match: 13. CDR3 DNA: TGTGCCAGCAGCTTATTAGGGGGGCTAGCGGGGAGCGATGAGCAGTTCTTC. Translating it yields CASSLLGGLAGSDEQFF.

This clonotype occurred a few times. This chain links TRBV4-3 with TRBJ2-2; TRBD2 matches at 11 bases. The germline V gene encodes CDR1 LGHNA and CDR2 YSLEER. This CDR3 contains 16 residues. Unmatched junction bases numbered 2, after V lost 1 base and J lost 4 bases. CDR3 nucleotide sequence: TGCGCCAGCAGCCAAGCCACTAGCGGGGGCACCGGGGAGCTGTTTTTT. This codes for CASSQATSGGTGELFF.

V is TRBV7-9 and J is TRBJ2-7, with unresolved D. Trimming cost V 5 bases and J 1 base, with 15 bases left between them. Looked up from germline, CDR1 is SEHNR and CDR2 is FQNEAQ (reference sequence). This CDR3 is 15 amino acids long. The DNA of the CDR3 is TGTGCCAGCAGCAAAAGCTTGATCCCTTCCTACGAGCAGTACTTC. As protein: CASSKSLIPSYEQYF.

V is TRBV20-1 and J is TRBJ2-7; D is unclear. There are 15 residues in the CDR3. The germline V and J ends were trimmed by 6 bases and 2 bases, with 20 bases remaining between them. The germline V gene encodes CDR1 DFQATT and CDR2 SNEGSKA (reference sequence). In nucleotides, the CDR3 is TGCAGTGCCTCGGTAGTCGGTCCTTTTCCCTACGAGCAGTACTTC. Translated, it gives CSASVVGPFPYEQYF.

For the CDR3, the DNA is TGTGCCACACGCGAGGCGGGGGCCAGCAATGAGCAGTTCTTC. Translating it yields CATREAGASNEQFF. The chain uses TRBV6-1 and TRBJ2-1; D may be TRBD2 (7 bases). The germline gives CDR1 MNHNS, CDR2 SASEGT. V lost 10 bases to trimming and J lost 6 bases, with 19 bases between them. This CDR3 is built from 14 residues.

This clonotype was detected only a few times. The chain is built from TRBV7-2 and TRBJ2-1; no reliable D call. The CDR3 has 15 amino acids. Trimming stripped 3 bases from V and 1 base from J, with 10 bases between. Germline-derived CDR1 and CDR2 are SGHTA and FQGNSA. CDR3 nucleotides: TGTGCCAGCAGCTTTACCCAGAGTTCCTACAATGAGCAGTTCTTC. Amino acid sequence: CASSFTQSSYNEQFF.

In the case of this clonotype: A junction boundary mismatches the germline segment, possibly from a read error. The rearrangement links TRBV5-6 to TRBJ2-7; 7 bases align to TRBD2. This CDR3 contains 21 residues. Germline V gives CDR1 SGHDT, CDR2 YYEEEE. DNA for the CDR3: TGTGCCAGCAGTGGGCCCGGGAAGAAATACGCGACGCGGGAGTTAACCTACGAGCGGTACTTC. Its translation: CASSGPGKKYATRELTYERYF.

This clonotype has just a few counts. The V gene is TRBV7-6, the J gene TRBJ2-3; D is perhaps TRBD2 (5 bases). The length of the CDR3 is 13 residues. Trimming stripped 3 bases from V and 5 bases from J, with 9 bases between. Germline V CDR1 and CDR2: SGHVS, FNYEAQ. The CDR3: CASSFTSGDTQYF. The DNA for the CDR3 is TGTGCCAGCAGCTTTACTAGTGGAGATACGCAGTATTTT.

The V gene is TRBV29-1, the J gene TRBJ2-7, with 7 bases identical to TRBD2. V lost 3 bases and J lost 2; bases outside the gene matches: 4. CDR1 SQVTM and CDR2 ANQGSEA come from the germline V gene. This CDR3 has 13 amino acids. Here the CDR3 DNA reads TGCAGCGTTGACGGAGCGGGGACCTACGAGCAGTACTTC. Translation: CSVDGAGTYEQYF.

The chain employs TRBV6-5 and TRBJ1-2; 7 nucleotides line up with TRBD1. The CDR3 consists of 17 residues. CDR1 and CDR2 (germline): MNHEY, SVGAGI. J was trimmed by 3 bases and V by 5 bases; bases with no gene match: 15. CDR3: CASSLTGTLIMDYGYTF. In DNA, the CDR3 is TGTGCCAGCAGTCTGACAGGGACTCTCATTATGGACTATGGCTACACCTTC.

The J gene is TRBJ2-2, the V gene TRBV12-3 or TRBV12-4; TRBD1 agrees at 7 bases. J gave up 3 bases and V 6 bases, and 4 bases lay outside the gene matches. The CDR3 spans 14 residues. The CDR3 coding sequence is TGTGCCAGCAGCATCGGACAGGACACCGGGGAGCTGTTTTTT. Its translation: CASSIGQDTGELFF.

The CDR3 spells CASSLGTGLSSYEQYF. As DNA, the CDR3 is TGTGCCAGCAGCTTAGGGACGGGACTAAGCTCCTACGAGCAGTACTTC. The chain links TRBV7-9 to TRBJ2-7; 7 bases are a match to TRBD2. Trimming removed 1 base from V and 0 bases from J; junction bases left unmatched: 6. Germline CDR1 and CDR2: SEHNR and FQNEAQ (reference sequence). CDR3 length equals 16 residues.

This chain joins TRBV6-1 and TRBJ2-3; tentative D call: TRBD1 (6 bases). This CDR3 comprises 14 residues. Germline assignment: CDR1 MNHNS and CDR2 SASEGT. Trimming took 6 bases from V and 0 from J, leaving 10 bases between them. In DNA, the CDR3 is TGTGCCAGCAGCCCCGACAGGAGCACAGATACGCAGTATTTT. Encoded protein: CASSPDRSTDTQYF.

The genes are TRBV27 and TRBJ2-3; 7 nucleotides agree with TRBD1. The CDR3 has 16 amino acids. Per the germline V gene, CDR1 is MNHEY and CDR2 is SMNVEV (reference sequence). J was trimmed by 2 bases and V by 5 bases; bases with no gene match: 10. CDR3 sequence: CASSPQTGPHTDTQYF. DNA of the CDR3: TGTGCCAGCAGTCCCCAGACAGGGCCTCACACAGATACGCAGTATTTT.

The rearrangement uses TRBV2 and TRBJ2-2; the D gene is possibly TRBD1 (5 bases). The germline V gene has CDR1 SNHLY and CDR2 FYNNEI. V lost 9 bases, J lost 5 bases, and 10 bases lay in between. This CDR3 contains 12 residues. The CDR3 here is CARKGVTGELFF. The CDR3, as DNA: TGTGCCAGAAAAGGGGTGACCGGGGAGCTGTTTTTT.

This sequence joins TRBV6-5 and TRBJ1-4; 9 bases agree with TRBD1. V dropped 4 bases and J dropped 7; count of bases not matched to a gene: 7. Germline-derived CDR1 and CDR2 are MNHEY and SVGAGI. This CDR3 spans 15 amino acids. The chain's CDR3 is CASSSSGTGSEKLFF. CDR3 nucleotides: TGTGCCAGCAGTTCGTCCGGGACAGGGAGTGAAAAACTGTTTTTT.

This clonotype occurred a few times. The chain has TRBV5-6 and TRBJ2-1; the match to TRBD2 covers 13 bases. The CDR3 extends over 17 amino acids. Germline values: CDR1 SGHDT, CDR2 YYEEEE. After removal of 3 bases from V and 6 bases from J, the junction contained 9 bases not matched to a gene. CDR3 residues: CASSSDHTSGRANEQFF. The CDR3 DNA is TGTGCCAGCAGCTCAGACCATACTAGCGGGAGGGCCAATGAGCAGTTCTTC. Together with reference TRBV5-6 and TRBJ2-1, the CDR3 gives the full variable domain: DAGVTQSPTHLIKTRGQQVTLRCSPKSGHDTVSWYQQALGQGPQFIFQYYEEEERQRGNFPDRFSGHQFPNYSSELNVNALLLGDSALYLCASSSDHTSGRANEQFFGPGTRLTVL.

There are a few counts of this clonotype. The gene calls are TRBV7-2 and TRBJ1-2; 9 bases fit TRBD1. CDR3 length: 14 amino acids. Germline loops: CDR1 SGHTA, CDR2 FQGNSA. J lost 7 bases, V lost 5 bases, and 8 bases had no gene match. The CDR3 spells CASSAGTGSLGYTF. The CDR3 nucleotides read TGTGCCAGCAGCGCCGGGACAGGGTCCCTTGGCTACACCTTC.

This clonotype came up a few times. This chain connects TRBV5-5 to TRBJ2-1; D possibly corresponds to TRBD2 (6 bases). V was shortened by 0 bases and J by 7 bases, with 17 bases between the two germline ends. The CDR3 sequence is 16 residues long. Per germline, CDR1 SGHKS and CDR2 YYEKEE (reference sequence). The CDR3 nucleotides are TGTGCCAGCAGCTTGGTGGTGGGACTCGCCAATAATGAGCAGTTCTTC. It translates to CASSLVVGLANNEQFF.

This sequence joins TRBV20-1 and TRBJ2-4; the match to TRBD1 covers 11 bases. This CDR3 region has 15 residues. J gave up 6 bases and V 0 bases, and 4 bases lay outside the gene matches. Germline-derived CDR1 and CDR2 are DFQATT and SNEGSKA (reference sequence). The CDR3 DNA sequence: TGCAGTGCTAGAGACCCGGGACAGGGGGTAAACATTCAGTACTTC. Translating gives CSARDPGQGVNIQYF.

This rearrangement joins TRBV20-1 to TRBJ1-6; D remains ambiguous. CDR1 DFQATT and CDR2 SNEGSKA come from the germline V gene (reference sequence). CDR3 length equals 15 residues. V was shortened by 5 bases and J by 0 bases, with 11 bases between the two germline ends. CDR3 in DNA: TGCAGTGCTCTCTTCACTAGCTCCTATAATTCACCCCTCCACTTT. Protein sequence: CSALFTSSYNSPLHF.

The chain employs TRBV10-3 and TRBJ2-3; 8 bases line up with TRBD2. The CDR3 has 13 residues. Unmatched junction bases numbered 2, after V lost 8 bases and J lost 1 base. Germline CDR1 reads ENHRY; CDR2 reads SYGVKD. CDR3 residues: CAISREGTDTQYF. Written as DNA, the CDR3 is TGTGCCATCTCGCGGGAGGGCACAGATACGCAGTATTTT.

J is TRBJ2-3 and V is TRBV20-1; tentative D call: TRBD2 (8 bases). This CDR3 has 17 amino acids. Germline V gene sequence: CDR1 DFQATT, CDR2 SNEGSKA (reference sequence). The germline V and J ends were trimmed by 6 bases and 4 bases, with 26 bases remaining between them. The CDR3 here is CSATTGVGGRNPDTQYF. For the CDR3, the DNA is TGCAGTGCGACCACAGGGGTCGGCGGGAGGAATCCAGATACGCAGTATTTT.